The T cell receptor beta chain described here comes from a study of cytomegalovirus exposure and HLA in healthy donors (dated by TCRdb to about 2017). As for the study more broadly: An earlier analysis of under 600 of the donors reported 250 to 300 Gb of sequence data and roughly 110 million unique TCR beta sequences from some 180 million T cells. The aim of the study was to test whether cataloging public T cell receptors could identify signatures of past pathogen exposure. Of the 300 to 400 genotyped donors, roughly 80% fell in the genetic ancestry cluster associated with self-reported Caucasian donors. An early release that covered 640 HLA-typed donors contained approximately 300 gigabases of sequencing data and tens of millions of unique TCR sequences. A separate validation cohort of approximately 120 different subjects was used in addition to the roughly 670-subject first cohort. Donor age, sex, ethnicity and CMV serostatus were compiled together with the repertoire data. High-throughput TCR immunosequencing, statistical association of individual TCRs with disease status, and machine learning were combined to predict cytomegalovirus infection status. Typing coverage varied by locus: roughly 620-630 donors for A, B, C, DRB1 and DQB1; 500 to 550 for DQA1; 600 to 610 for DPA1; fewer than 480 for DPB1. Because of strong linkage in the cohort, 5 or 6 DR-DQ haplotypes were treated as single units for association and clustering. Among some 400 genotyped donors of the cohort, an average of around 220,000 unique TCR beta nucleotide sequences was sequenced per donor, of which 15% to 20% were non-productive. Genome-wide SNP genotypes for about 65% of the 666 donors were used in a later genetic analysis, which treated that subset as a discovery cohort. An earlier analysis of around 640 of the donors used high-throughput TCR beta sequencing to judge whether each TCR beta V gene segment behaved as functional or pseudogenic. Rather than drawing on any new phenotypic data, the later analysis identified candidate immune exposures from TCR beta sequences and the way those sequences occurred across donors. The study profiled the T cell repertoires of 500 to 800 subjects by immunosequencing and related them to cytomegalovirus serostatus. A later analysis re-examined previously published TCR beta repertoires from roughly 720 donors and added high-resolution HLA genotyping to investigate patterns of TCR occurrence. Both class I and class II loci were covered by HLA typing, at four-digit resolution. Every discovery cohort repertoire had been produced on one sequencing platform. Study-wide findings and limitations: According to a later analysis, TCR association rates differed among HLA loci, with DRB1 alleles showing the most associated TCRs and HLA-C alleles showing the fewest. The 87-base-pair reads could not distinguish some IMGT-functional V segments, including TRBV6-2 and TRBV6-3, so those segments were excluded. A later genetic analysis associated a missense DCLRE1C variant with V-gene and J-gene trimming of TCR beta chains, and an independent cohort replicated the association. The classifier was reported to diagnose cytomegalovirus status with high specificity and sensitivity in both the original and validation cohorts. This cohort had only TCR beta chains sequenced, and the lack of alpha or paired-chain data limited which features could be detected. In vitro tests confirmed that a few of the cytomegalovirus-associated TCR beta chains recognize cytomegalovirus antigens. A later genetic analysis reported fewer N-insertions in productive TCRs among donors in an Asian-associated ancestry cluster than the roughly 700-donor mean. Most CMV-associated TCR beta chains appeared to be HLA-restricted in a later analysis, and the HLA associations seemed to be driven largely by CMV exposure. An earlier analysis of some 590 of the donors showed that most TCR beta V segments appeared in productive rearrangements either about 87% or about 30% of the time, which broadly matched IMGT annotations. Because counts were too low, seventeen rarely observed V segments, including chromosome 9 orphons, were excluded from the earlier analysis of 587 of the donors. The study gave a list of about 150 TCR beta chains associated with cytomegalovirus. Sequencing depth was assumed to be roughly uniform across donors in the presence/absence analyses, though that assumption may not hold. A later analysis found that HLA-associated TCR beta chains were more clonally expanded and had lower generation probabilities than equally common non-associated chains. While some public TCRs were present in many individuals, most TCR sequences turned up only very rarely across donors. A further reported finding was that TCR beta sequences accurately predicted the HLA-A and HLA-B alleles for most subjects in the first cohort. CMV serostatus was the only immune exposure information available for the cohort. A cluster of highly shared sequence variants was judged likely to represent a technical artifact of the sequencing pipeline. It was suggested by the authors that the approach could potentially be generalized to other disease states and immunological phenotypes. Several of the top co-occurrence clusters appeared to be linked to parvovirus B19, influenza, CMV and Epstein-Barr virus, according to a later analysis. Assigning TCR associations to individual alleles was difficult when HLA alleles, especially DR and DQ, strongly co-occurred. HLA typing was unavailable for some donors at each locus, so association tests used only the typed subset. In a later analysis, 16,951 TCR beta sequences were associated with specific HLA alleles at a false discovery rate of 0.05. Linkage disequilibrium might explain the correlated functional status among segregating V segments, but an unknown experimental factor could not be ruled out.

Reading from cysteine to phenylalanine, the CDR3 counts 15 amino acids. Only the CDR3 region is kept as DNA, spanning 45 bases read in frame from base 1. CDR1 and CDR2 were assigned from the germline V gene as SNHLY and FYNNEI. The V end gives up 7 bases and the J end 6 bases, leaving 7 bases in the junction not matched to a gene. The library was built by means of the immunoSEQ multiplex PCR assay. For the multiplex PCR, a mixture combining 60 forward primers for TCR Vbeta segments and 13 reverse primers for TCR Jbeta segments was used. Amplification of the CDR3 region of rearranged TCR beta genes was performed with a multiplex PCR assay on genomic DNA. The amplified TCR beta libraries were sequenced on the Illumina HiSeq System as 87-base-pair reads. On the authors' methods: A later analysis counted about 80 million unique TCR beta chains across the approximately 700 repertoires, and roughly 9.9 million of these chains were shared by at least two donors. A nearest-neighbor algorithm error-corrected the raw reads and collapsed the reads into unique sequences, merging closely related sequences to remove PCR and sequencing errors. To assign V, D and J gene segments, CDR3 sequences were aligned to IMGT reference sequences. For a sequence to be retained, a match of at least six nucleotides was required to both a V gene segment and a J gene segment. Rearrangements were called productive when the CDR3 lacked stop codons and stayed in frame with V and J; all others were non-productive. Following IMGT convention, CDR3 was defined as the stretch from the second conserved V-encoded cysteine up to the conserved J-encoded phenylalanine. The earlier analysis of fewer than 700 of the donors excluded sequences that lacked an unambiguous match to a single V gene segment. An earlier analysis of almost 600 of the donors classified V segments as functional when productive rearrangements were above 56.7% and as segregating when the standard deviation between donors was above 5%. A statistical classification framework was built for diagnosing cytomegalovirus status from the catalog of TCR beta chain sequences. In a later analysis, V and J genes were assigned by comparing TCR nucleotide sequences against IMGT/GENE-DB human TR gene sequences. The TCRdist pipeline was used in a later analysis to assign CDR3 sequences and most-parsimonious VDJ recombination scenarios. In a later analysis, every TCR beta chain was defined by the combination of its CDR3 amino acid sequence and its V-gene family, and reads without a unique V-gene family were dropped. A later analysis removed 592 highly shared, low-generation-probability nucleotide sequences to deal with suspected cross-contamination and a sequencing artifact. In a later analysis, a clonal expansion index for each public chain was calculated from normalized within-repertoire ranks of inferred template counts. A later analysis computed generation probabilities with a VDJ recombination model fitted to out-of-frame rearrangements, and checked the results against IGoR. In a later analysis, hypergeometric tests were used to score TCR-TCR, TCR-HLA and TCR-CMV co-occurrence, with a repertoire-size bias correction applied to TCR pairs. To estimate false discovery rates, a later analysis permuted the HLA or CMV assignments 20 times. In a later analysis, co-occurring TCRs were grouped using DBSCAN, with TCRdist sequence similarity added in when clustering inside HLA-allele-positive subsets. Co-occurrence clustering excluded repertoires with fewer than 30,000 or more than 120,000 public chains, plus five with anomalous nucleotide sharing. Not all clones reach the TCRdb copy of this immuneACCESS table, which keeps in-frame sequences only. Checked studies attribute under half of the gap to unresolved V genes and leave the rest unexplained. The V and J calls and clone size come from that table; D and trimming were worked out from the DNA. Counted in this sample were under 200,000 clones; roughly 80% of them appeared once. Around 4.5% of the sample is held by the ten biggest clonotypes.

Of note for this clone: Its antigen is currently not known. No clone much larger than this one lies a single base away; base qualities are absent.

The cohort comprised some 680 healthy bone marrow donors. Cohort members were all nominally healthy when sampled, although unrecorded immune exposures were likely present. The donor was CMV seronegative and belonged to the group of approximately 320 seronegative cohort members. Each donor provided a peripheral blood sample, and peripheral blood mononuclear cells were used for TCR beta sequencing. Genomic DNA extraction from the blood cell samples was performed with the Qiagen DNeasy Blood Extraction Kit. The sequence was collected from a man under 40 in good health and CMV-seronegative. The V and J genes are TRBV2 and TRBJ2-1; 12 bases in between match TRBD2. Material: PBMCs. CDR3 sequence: CASTQRLAGVNEQFF. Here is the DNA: TGTGCCAGCACCCAAAGACTAGCGGGAGTCAATGAGCAGTTCTTC.